This TCR beta chain stems from a study of OX40 agonist ivuxolimab in advanced cancers. Study details: An agonistic human IgG2 monoclonal antibody against OX40 (CD134) was given. Study-level findings and limits: Clonal expansion by week 6 occurred in CD4+ and CD8+ blood T cells (at 0.1 to 3.0 mg/kg).

Here immunoSEQ multiplex PCR was the method, and the copy in TCRdb shows in-frame clones only, minus some. The table has 60,000 to 80,000 clones, approximately 79% seen once. Autoimmune disease history or systemic immunosuppression meant exclusion. Details on this clone: Its specificity is unknown.

Germline-derived CDR1 and CDR2 are MDHEN and SYDVKM. This CDR3 is built from 18 residues. V dropped 5 bases and J dropped 0; count of bases not matched to a gene: 9. The chain has TRBV28 and TRBJ1-4, with TRBD1 identical over 10 bases. This TCR came from an adult with an advanced solid tumor such as melanoma, head and neck, liver or kidney cancer. The source was CD4+ or CD8+ T cells sorted from blood, collected in a trial of the OX40 agonist ivuxolimab. CDR3: CASSPGTGVVATNEKLFF. Here the CDR3 DNA reads TGTGCCAGCAGTCCGGGGACAGGGGTGGTTGCAACTAATGAAAAACTGTTTTTT.